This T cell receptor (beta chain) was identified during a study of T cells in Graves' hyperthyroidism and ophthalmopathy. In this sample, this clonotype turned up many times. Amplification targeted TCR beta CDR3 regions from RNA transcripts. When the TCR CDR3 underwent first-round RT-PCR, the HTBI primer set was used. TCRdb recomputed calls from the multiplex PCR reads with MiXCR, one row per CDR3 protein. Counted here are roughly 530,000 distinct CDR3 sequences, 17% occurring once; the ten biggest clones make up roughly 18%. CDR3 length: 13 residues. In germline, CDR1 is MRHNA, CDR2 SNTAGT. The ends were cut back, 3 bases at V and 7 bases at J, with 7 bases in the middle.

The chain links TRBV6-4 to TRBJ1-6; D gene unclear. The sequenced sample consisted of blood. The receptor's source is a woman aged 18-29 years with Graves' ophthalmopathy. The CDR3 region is CASSESDNSPLHF. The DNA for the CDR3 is TGTGCCAGCAGTGAGTCCGACAATTCACCCCTCCACTTT.